The 32 T cell receptor beta chains presented below share a single source sample, sequenced in a study of shared clonotypes between healthy human individuals. CD45RO-negative cells were positively selected for CCR7, leaving out terminally differentiated effector memory CD45RA+ cells. The protocol was immunoSEQ multiplex PCR, while the TCRdb copy is restricted to in-frame clones and leaves out a portion. Among around 2,000,000 clones listed, less than 95% were seen once. The sample taken for sequencing was naive CD8+ T cells sorted from blood. The receptors were sampled from a man between 18 and 35 years old in good health.

Points on this clone: The sample holds other DNA sequences that translate to the same CDR3. This chain uses TRBV9 with TRBJ1-3; the D gene is possibly TRBD1 (5 bases). V dropped 2 bases and J dropped 0 bases, with 9 bases sitting between them. The CDR3 spans 15 residues. The V gene's germline CDR1 is SGDLS and CDR2 YYNGEE. CDR3 amino acids: CASSVGGGSGNTIYF. The CDR3 DNA reads TGTGCCAGCAGCGTGGGGGGAGGCTCTGGAAACACCATATATTTT.

This chain uses TRBV6-1 with TRBJ2-7, with D perhaps being TRBD1 or TRBD2 (6 bases each). Looked up from germline, CDR1 is MNHNS and CDR2 is SASEGT. The CDR3 has 14 residues. Trimming pared 3 bases from V and 2 bases from J, leaving 11 bases between. In DNA, the CDR3 is TGTGCCAGCAGTGATAAGGGGGGCGCCTACGAGCAGTACTTC. It yields the protein CASSDKGGAYEQYF.

The rearrangement uses TRBV12-2 and TRBJ2-7; the table names TRBD2, a call not compared with the DNA. TRBV12-2 is recorded as a pseudogene. CDR3 length: 17 amino acids. CDR3: CASRYSSGGLSSYEQYF. The CDR3, as DNA: TGTGCAAGTCGCTACTCTAGCGGGGGGTTAAGCTCCTACGAGCAGTACTTC.

This clone was observed a single time. This chain connects TRBV30 to TRBJ2-2; D is perhaps TRBD1 or TRBD2 (6 bases each). Germline V gene data show CDR1 as GTSNPN and CDR2 as SVGIG (reference sequence). This CDR3 contains 15 residues. Between the trimmed V and J ends, which lost 2 bases and 3 bases, there was a span of 13 bases. The CDR3 DNA sequence: TGTGCCTGGAGTTGGACCGGGGGCGACACCGGGGAGCTGTTTTTT. This codes for CAWSWTGGDTGELFF.

This clone turned up a few times. The chain joins TRBV10-1 to TRBJ2-7; D possibly corresponds to TRBD1 (6 bases). This CDR3 contains 13 residues. Trimming stripped 4 bases from V and 0 bases from J, with 7 bases between. The germline V gene has CDR1 WNHNN and CDR2 SYGVQD (reference sequence). The CDR3 sequence is CASSGDTSYEQYF. The CDR3 DNA sequence: TGCGCCAGCAGTGGGGACACCTCCTACGAGCAGTACTTC.

This clone was observed once. The chain employs TRBV27 and TRBJ2-7; 7 bases are shared with TRBD1. This CDR3 is 14 amino acids long. J lost 3 bases, V lost 7 bases, and 9 bases had no gene match. Germline V CDR1 and CDR2: MNHEY, SMNVEV (reference sequence). CDR3 region: CASKTNGQVYEQYF. The CDR3 DNA sequence: TGTGCCAGCAAAACAAATGGACAGGTCTACGAGCAGTACTTC.

The CDR3 sequence: CASSLGTSYVEQYF. The CDR3 DNA is TGCGCCAGCAGCTTGGGGACTAGCTACGTTGAGCAGTACTTC. The chain joins TRBV5-1 to TRBJ2-7, with TRBD2 matching 8 bases. The CDR3 runs to 14 residues. Germline V gene lookup returns CDR1 SGHRS and CDR2 YFSETQ. J lost 7 bases, V lost 0 bases, and 6 bases had no gene match.

Details on this clone: This CDR3 is also generated by other DNA sequences in the sample. The gene calls are TRBV11-2 and TRBJ2-7, with D unclear. V gave up 0 bases and J gave up 5 bases, with 5 bases separating them. The CDR3 covers 12 residues. CDR1 SGHAT and CDR2 FQNNGV come from the germline V gene. DNA for the CDR3: TGTGCCAGCAGCTTAGATCTGGACGAGCAGTACTTC. This encodes CASSLDLDEQYF.

The chain carries TRBV5-1 and TRBJ2-7; no clear D gene. The CDR3 sequence is 14 residues long. Per germline, CDR1 SGHRS and CDR2 YFSETQ. V shed 1 base and J shed 2 bases, with 10 bases lying between them. The CDR3 spells CASSLNPAAYEQYF. The CDR3, as DNA: TGCGCCAGCAGCTTGAACCCCGCAGCCTACGAGCAGTACTTC.

The chain carries TRBV6-5 and TRBJ1-5; D not certain. This CDR3 has 13 amino acids. Trimming stripped 2 bases from V and 6 bases from J, with 8 bases between. The V gene's germline CDR1 is MNHEY and CDR2 SVGAGI. In DNA form, the CDR3 reads TGTGCCAGCAGTTACGATTCAGGTCAGCCCCAGCATTTT. Translated: CASSYDSGQPQHF.

The chain recombines TRBV4-1 with TRBJ1-2, with 7 bases fitting TRBD1. The junction had 10 bases not matched to a gene; V was cut back by 4 bases and J by 2 bases. Germline-derived CDR1 and CDR2 are MGHRA and YSYEKL. CDR3 length: 16 amino acids. The CDR3 loop is CASSPHRGQSNYGYTF. DNA for the CDR3: TGCGCCAGCAGCCCCCATAGGGGACAGTCGAACTATGGCTACACCTTC.

The chain employs TRBV5-6 and TRBJ2-7; D possibly uses TRBD1 or TRBD2 (5 bases each). Trimming pared 4 bases from V and 0 bases from J, leaving 17 bases between. CDR1 is SGHDT and CDR2 is YYEEEE in the germline V gene. This CDR3 is built from 16 residues. For the CDR3, the DNA is TGTGCCAGCAGCGCTCGCAGGGACGGACCCTCCTACGAGCAGTACTTC. As protein: CASSARRDGPSYEQYF.

For the CDR3, the DNA is TGTGCCAGCAGTTACTCGGCAGGGGTAGATGGCTACACCTTC. Translating gives CASSYSAGVDGYTF. The chain couples TRBV6-6 to TRBJ1-2; weak D call: TRBD1 (6 bases). CDR1 and CDR2 (germline): MNHNY, SVGAGI (reference sequence). The CDR3 is made up of 14 amino acids. Trimming stripped 0 bases from V and 6 bases from J, with 11 bases between.

The chain couples TRBV29-1 to TRBJ2-7, with 12 bases that match TRBD2. Germline-derived CDR1 and CDR2 are SQVTM and ANQGSEA. This CDR3 has 14 residues. The V segment lost 6 bases and the J segment 3 bases; nucleotides outside the gene matches: 6. CDR3 sequence reads: CSVSLAGGGYEQYF. The CDR3 region has the DNA TGCAGCGTATCCCTAGCGGGAGGGGGCTACGAGCAGTACTTC.

CDR3 nucleotide sequence: TGTGCCTGGAGCTGGTTAGAGGGGGCGGCCACTGAAGCTTTCTTT. This sequence encodes CAWSWLEGAATEAFF. The chain links TRBV30 to TRBJ1-1; 7 bases are a match to TRBD1. After removal of 3 bases from V and 4 bases from J, the junction contained 11 bases not matched to a gene. Germline values: CDR1 GTSNPN, CDR2 SVGIG (reference sequence). The length of the CDR3 is 15 residues.

The chain couples TRBV19 to TRBJ2-7, with a tentative D call TRBD1 (6 bases). This CDR3 has 15 residues. The ends were cut back, 1 base at V and 2 bases at J, with 12 bases in the middle. Germline V gene sequence: CDR1 LNHDA, CDR2 SQIVND (reference sequence). The CDR3 reads CASSIGRGAPYEQYF. CDR3 in DNA: TGTGCCAGTAGTATAGGCAGGGGTGCCCCCTACGAGCAGTACTTC.

The V call is TRBV27, the J call TRBJ2-7; D might be TRBD1 (6 bases). Between the trimmed V and J ends, which lost 3 bases and 5 bases, there was a span of 11 bases. In germline, CDR1 is MNHEY, CDR2 SMNVEV (reference sequence). This CDR3 contains 13 residues. The CDR3 spells CASSFSQGNEQYF. The CDR3 coding sequence is TGTGCCAGCAGTTTTTCCCAGGGGAACGAGCAGTACTTC.

There are a few counts of this clone. Here the CDR3 DNA reads TGTGCCAGCAGCTTAGATCGGCAGATGGCAGATACGCAGTATTTT. This encodes CASSLDRQMADTQYF. The chain uses TRBV11-3 and TRBJ2-3; no clear D gene. Germline assignment: CDR1 SGHNT and CDR2 YENEEA. V shed 0 bases and J shed 4 bases, with 11 bases lying between them. The length of the CDR3 is 15 residues. Variable domain in full (rest from reference TRBV11-3 and TRBJ2-3): EAGVVQSPRYKIIEKKQPVAFWCNPISGHNTLYWYLQNLGQGPELLIRYENEEAVDDSQLPKDRFSAERLKGVDSTLKIQPAELGDSAVYLCASSLDRQMADTQYFGPGTRLTVL.

This clone was seen just once. Other nucleotide sequences from this sample produce the same CDR3. V is TRBV6-6 and J is TRBJ1-1; no clear D. The CDR3 contains 12 residues. The V end was cut by 0 bases, the J end by 5 bases, with 4 bases between. CDR1 and CDR2 from the germline V gene are MNHNY and SVGAGI (reference sequence). Here the CDR3 reads CASSYSTTEAFF. CDR3 sequence (DNA): TGTGCCAGCAGTTACTCGACGACTGAAGCTTTCTTT.

This chain joins TRBV6-5 and TRBJ2-7, with 8 bases that match TRBD2. Germline CDR1 reads MNHEY; CDR2 reads SVGAGI. With V trimmed by 5 bases and J by 3 bases, 9 bases remained unmatched. CDR3 length: 15 residues. The CDR3 loop reads CASSPNSLAVYEQYF. DNA of the CDR3: TGTGCCAGCAGTCCGAACTCACTAGCGGTCTACGAGCAGTACTTC.

The genes are TRBV6-1 and TRBJ2-5, with D perhaps matching TRBD1 or TRBD2 (5 bases each). The CDR3 is 14 amino acids. Trimming cost V 4 bases and J 0 bases, with 9 bases left between them. The germline CDR1 and CDR2 sequences are MNHNS and SASEGT. The DNA of the CDR3 is TGTGCCAGCAGTGTTTGGGGGTACCAAGAGACCCAGTACTTC. It specifies CASSVWGYQETQYF.

The chain has TRBV6-5 and TRBJ2-7; D possibly matches TRBD1 or TRBD2 (5 bases each). Germline V gene data show CDR1 as MNHEY and CDR2 as SVGAGI. Between the trimmed V and J ends, which lost 0 bases and 3 bases, there was a span of 15 bases. The CDR3 contains 16 residues. This CDR3 is CASSYSTPGTHYEQYF. As DNA, the CDR3 is TGTGCCAGCAGTTACTCGACTCCAGGGACCCACTACGAGCAGTACTTC.

V usage is TRBV6-6 and J usage is TRBJ1-2; 8 bases fit TRBD1. The V and J ends lost 2 bases and 5 bases, in that order; junction bases with no gene match: 7. Germline CDR1 MNHNY, CDR2 SVGAGI (reference sequence). CDR3 length: 15 residues. The CDR3 DNA reads as TGTGCCAGCAGTTACACTTCAGGGGGCGGGTATGGCTACACCTTC. It yields the protein CASSYTSGGGYGYTF.

This rearrangement joins TRBV6-5 to TRBJ1-2, with TRBD1 as a possible D gene (5 bases). The CDR3 is made up of 14 amino acids. From germline, CDR1 is MNHEY and CDR2 SVGAGI. V lost 2 bases and J 7 bases, leaving 14 bases between the germline ends. The CDR3 reads CASSYELGQGGYTF. CDR3 bases: TGTGCCAGCAGTTACGAATTGGGGCAGGGTGGCTACACCTTC.

This chain uses TRBV5-1 with TRBJ2-1; possibly TRBD1 for D (5 bases). The CDR3 loop spans 16 amino acids. V was trimmed by 3 bases and J by 0 bases, leaving 13 bases between them. Per the germline V gene, CDR1 is SGHRS and CDR2 is YFSETQ. The CDR3 reads CASSSTPGFSYNEQFF. The CDR3 region has the DNA TGCGCCAGCAGCTCTACCCCAGGGTTCTCCTACAATGAGCAGTTCTTC.

About this clone: This sample includes further DNA sequences coding for the same CDR3. V is TRBV19 and J is TRBJ2-7; 8 bases line up with TRBD1. The CDR3 length is 13 residues. Germline CDR1 LNHDA, CDR2 SQIVND (reference sequence). V was clipped by 2 bases and J by 6 bases; unmatched bases: 3. The DNA of the CDR3 is TGTGCCAGTAGTATAACAGGGACAGGCGAGCAGTACTTC. It specifies CASSITGTGEQYF.

The J gene is TRBJ2-2, the V gene TRBV2; D might be TRBD2 (6 bases). This CDR3 is built from 19 residues. Germline-derived CDR1 and CDR2 are SNHLY and FYNNEI. V lost 6 bases to trimming and J lost 1 base, with 24 bases between them. The CDR3 spells CASRTAAGWAGMNTGELFF. The CDR3 bases are TGTGCCAGCAGGACGGCCGCCGGGTGGGCGGGGATGAACACCGGGGAGCTGTTTTTT.

The genes are TRBV14 and TRBJ2-5; maybe TRBD1 (5 bases). Per the germline V gene, CDR1 is SGHDN and CDR2 is FVKESK. V was pared by 4 bases and J by 4 bases, with 19 bases between. This CDR3 is 16 amino acids long. CDR3 coding DNA: TGTGCCAGCAGCCCCAGGGTGTGGCATACGCGAGAGACCCAGTACTTC. This codes for CASSPRVWHTRETQYF.

This sequence joins TRBV7-9 and TRBJ2-7; 10 nucleotides align to TRBD2. The ends lost 3 bases at V and 1 base at J; junction bases unmatched: 6. The CDR3 consists of 16 residues. The V gene's germline CDR1 is SEHNR and CDR2 FQNEAQ (reference sequence). This CDR3 is CASSFNQREGSYEQYF. The DNA for the CDR3 is TGTGCCAGCAGCTTTAATCAGCGGGAGGGGTCCTACGAGCAGTACTTC.

This sequence joins TRBV11-3 and TRBJ1-1; D gene unclear. Germline V gives CDR1 SGHNT, CDR2 YENEEA. The CDR3 totals 12 residues. Trimming removed 1 base from V and 7 bases from J, with 7 bases in between. This CDR3 reads CASSLGGNEAFF. The CDR3 bases are TGTGCCAGCAGCTTAGGCGGGAATGAAGCTTTCTTT. The complete variable domain, with remaining parts taken from reference TRBV11-3 and TRBJ1-1, reads EAGVVQSPRYKIIEKKQPVAFWCNPISGHNTLYWYLQNLGQGPELLIRYENEEAVDDSQLPKDRFSAERLKGVDSTLKIQPAELGDSAVYLCASSLGGNEAFFGQGTRLTVV.

This clone was counted only a few times. The sample carries other DNA sequences with the same CDR3. V gene TRBV19 combines with J gene TRBJ2-3; no clear D gene. V lost 1 base, J lost 1 base, and 3 bases lay in between. CDR1 LNHDA and CDR2 SQIVND come from the germline V gene (reference sequence). The CDR3 covers 13 residues. The CDR3 sequence is CASSIAGTDTQYF. The CDR3 DNA reads as TGTGCCAGTAGTATAGCAGGCACAGATACGCAGTATTTT.

V usage is TRBV5-8 and J usage is TRBJ2-3; D is ambiguous. The CDR3 totals 12 residues. V gave up 0 bases and J gave up 8 bases, with 7 bases separating them. CDR1 SGHTS and CDR2 YDEGEE come from the germline V gene. This chain's CDR3 is CASSLEVGTQYF. The CDR3, as DNA: TGTGCCAGCAGCTTGGAAGTCGGTACGCAGTATTTT.